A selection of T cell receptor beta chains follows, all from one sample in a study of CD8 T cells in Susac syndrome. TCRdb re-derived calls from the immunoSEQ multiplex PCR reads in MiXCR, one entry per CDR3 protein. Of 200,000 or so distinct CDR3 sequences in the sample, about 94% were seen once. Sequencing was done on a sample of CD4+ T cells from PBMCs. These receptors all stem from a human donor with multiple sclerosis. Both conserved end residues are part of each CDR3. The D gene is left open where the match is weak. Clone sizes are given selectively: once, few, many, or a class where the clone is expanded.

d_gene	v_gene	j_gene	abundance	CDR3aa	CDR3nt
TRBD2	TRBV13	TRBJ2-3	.	CASSLKPGLAGESTDTQYF	TGTGCCAGCAGCTTAAAGCCCGGACTAGCGGGGGAAAGCACAGATACGCAGTATTTT
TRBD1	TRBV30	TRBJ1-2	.	CAWRVTGGVYGYTF	TGTGCCTGGAGGGTCACAGGGGGCGTTTATGGCTACACCTTC
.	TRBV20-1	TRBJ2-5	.	CSAPSLTGIETQYF	TGCAGTGCCCCGTCCTTGACAGGAATAGAGACCCAGTACTTC
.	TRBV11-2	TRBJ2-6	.	CASSLVGNSGANVLTF	TGTGCCAGCAGCTTAGTTGGGAACTCTGGGGCCAACGTCCTGACTTTC
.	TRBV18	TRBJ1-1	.	CASSSRTDEAFF	TGTGCCAGCTCGTCTAGGACGGACGAAGCTTTCTTT
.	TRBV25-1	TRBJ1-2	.	CASSELADYGYTF	TGTGCCAGCAGTGAATTGGCTGACTATGGCTACACCTTC
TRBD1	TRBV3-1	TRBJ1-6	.	CASSQDGGQEYSTLHF	TGTGCCAGCAGCCAAGATGGGGGACAGGAGTACTCAACCCTCCACTTT
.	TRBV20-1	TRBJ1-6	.	CSASKRRGNSPLHF	TGCAGTGCTAGTAAACGCAGGGGTAATTCACCCCTCCACTTT
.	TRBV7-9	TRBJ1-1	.	CASSLGTVNTEAFF	TGTGCCAGCAGCTTAGGGACAGTGAACACTGAAGCTTTCTTT
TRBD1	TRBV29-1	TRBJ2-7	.	CSSLTGTGGNEQYF	TGCAGCTCCCTCACCGGAACAGGGGGCAACGAGCAGTACTTC
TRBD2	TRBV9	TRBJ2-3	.	CASSVEVAGGRGDTQYF	TGTGCCAGCAGCGTAGAGGTAGCGGGGGGGCGAGGAGATACGCAGTATTTT
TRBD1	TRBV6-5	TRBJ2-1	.	CASSYSAGTGMEQFF	TGTGCCAGCAGTTACTCGGCGGGGACAGGAATGGAGCAGTTCTTC
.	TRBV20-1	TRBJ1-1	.	CSATDRLNTEAFF	TGCAGTGCAACCGACAGGTTGAACACTGAAGCTTTCTTT
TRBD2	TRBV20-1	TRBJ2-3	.	CSATSSGLAGGGDTQYF	TGCAGTGCTACCTCCTCGGGACTAGCGGGGGGTGGAGATACGCAGTATTTT
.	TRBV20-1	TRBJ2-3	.	CSATPVGGGTDTQYF	TGCAGTGCCACCCCAGTCGGCGGGGGCACAGATACGCAGTATTTT
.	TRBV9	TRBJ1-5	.	CASSPNPNQPQHF	TGTGCCAGCAGCCCCAACCCCAATCAGCCCCAGCATTTT
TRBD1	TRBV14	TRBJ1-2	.	CASSPSRQGWTYGYTF	TGTGCCAGCAGCCCATCTCGACAGGGGTGGACGTATGGCTACACCTTC
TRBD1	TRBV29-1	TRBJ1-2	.	CSVVGDRYYGYTF	TGCAGCGTTGTCGGGGACAGGTACTATGGCTACACCTTC
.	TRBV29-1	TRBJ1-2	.	CSVTGGSFYGYTF	TGCAGCGTCACCGGTGGATCATTCTATGGCTACACCTTC
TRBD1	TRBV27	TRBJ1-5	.	CASSRTGEGQPQHF	TGTGCCAGCAGTCGCACAGGGGAGGGTCAGCCCCAGCATTTT
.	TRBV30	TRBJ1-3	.	CAWSPGFGNTIYF	TGTGCCTGGAGCCCAGGCTTTGGAAACACCATATATTTT
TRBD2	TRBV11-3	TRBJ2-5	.	CASSLGLAGGGETQYF	TGTGCCAGCAGCTTAGGCCTAGCGGGGGGAGGAGAGACCCAGTACTTC
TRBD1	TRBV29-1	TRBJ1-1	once	CSVEWTGGTEAFF	TGCAGCGTTGAATGGACAGGGGGGACTGAAGCTTTCTTT
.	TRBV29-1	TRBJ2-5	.	CSVRGGGGNPGETQYF	TGCAGCGTTCGGGGTGGAGGGGGAAACCCGGGGGAGACCCAGTACTTC
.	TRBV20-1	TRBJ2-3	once	CSARVQSDTDTQYF	TGCAGTGCTAGAGTGCAGTCCGACACAGATACGCAGTATTTT
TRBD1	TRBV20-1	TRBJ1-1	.	CSAIQGSPIWAFF	TGCAGTGCCATACAGGGGTCGCCAATTTGGGCTTTCTTT
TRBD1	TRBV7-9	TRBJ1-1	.	CASSLELWDRVNTEAFF	TGTGCCAGCAGCTTAGAATTGTGGGACAGGGTGAACACTGAAGCTTTCTTT